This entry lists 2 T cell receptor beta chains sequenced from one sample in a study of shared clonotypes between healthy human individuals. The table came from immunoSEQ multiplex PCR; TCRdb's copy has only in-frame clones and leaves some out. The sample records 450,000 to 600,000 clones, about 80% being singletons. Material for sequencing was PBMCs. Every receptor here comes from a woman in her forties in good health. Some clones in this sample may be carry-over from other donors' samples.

The CDR3: CASSRTGAGGYTF. Written as DNA, the CDR3 is TGTGCCAGCAGCAGGACAGGGGCGGGTGGCTACACCTTC. The chain has TRBV11-2 and TRBJ1-2; 9 positions match TRBD1. CDR3 length: 13 amino acids. Trimming cost V 5 bases and J 7 bases; bases outside gene matches: 5. Germline V CDR1 and CDR2: SGHAT, FQNNGV.

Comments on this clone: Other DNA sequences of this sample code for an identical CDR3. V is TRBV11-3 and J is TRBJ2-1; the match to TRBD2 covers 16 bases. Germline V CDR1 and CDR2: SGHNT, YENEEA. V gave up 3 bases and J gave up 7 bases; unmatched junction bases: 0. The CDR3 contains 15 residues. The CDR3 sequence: CASSLGLAGGNEQFF. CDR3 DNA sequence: TGTGCCAGCAGCTTGGGACTAGCGGGAGGGAATGAGCAGTTCTTC.